The clone carrying this T cell receptor beta chain came up once. The antigen remains unidentified. Given the absence of the conserved phenylalanine or tryptophan at the CDR3 end, a read error is likely. This sample is part of a study of tumor and adjacent non-tumor tissue in lung cancer. Across the study: Samples averaged roughly 4.2 million productive TCRbeta reads each. Study-level points and caveats: Shorter survival was associated with higher TCR diversity in tumors. In normal lung, the top 100 clones were significantly more dominant than in tumor.

A modified ARM-PCR protocol with three rounds of nested PCR amplified TCRbeta. In TCRdb, the multiplex PCR reads were re-called with MiXCR into one record per CDR3 protein. The sample shows about 110,000 distinct CDR3 sequences, around 57% of them seen only once. Germline loops: CDR1 MNHEY, CDR2 SVGAGI. The CDR3 is 13 amino acids. RNA was extracted from bulk tissue without any cell sorting. Distant lung tissue was collected more than 3 cm away from the tumor edge. Between August and November 2014, newly diagnosed, chemotherapy-naive lung cancer patients underwent thoracic surgery in China. What was sequenced was distant non-tumor lung tissue. This chain joins TRBV6-5 and TRBJ1-6; TRBD1 is a possible D gene (6 bases). The receptor comes from a man aged 55 to 69 with non-small cell lung cancer. CDR3 sequence reads: CASSWDMDSPLHL. The CDR3 DNA is TGTGCCAGCAGTTGGGACATGGATTCACCGCTCCACCTT.